This passage covers 28 T cell receptor beta chains from one sample sequenced in a study of blood T cell repertoires in COVID-19. TCRdb's table, derived via immunoSEQ multiplex PCR, lists solely in-frame clones and lacks some. The table includes over 350,000 clones, about 90% detected once. Source material: PBMCs or T cells enriched from blood (not recorded which). The receptor source for this set is a woman under 30 with acute COVID-19.

The V call is TRBV7-2, the J call TRBJ2-7; D is possibly TRBD1 (5 bases). This CDR3 comprises 15 residues. V lost 1 base to trimming and J lost 7 bases, with 17 bases between them. The germline gives CDR1 SGHTA, CDR2 FQGNSA. As DNA, the CDR3 is TGTGCCAGCAGCTTAGTAGGACATCAAGTCGCTGAGCAGTACTTC. This translates into CASSLVGHQVAEQYF.

This chain joins TRBV5-4 and TRBJ1-5; D is unresolved. The V end was cut by 1 base, the J end by 7 bases, with 6 bases between. CDR3 length equals 12 residues. Germline lookup yields CDR1 SGHNT and CDR2 YYREEE (reference sequence). CDR3 sequence reads: CASSLLDQPQHF. The CDR3 coding sequence is TGTGCCAGCAGCTTGCTAGACCAGCCCCAGCATTTT.

The rearrangement joins TRBV6-2 or TRBV6-3 to TRBJ2-7, with 7 bases that match TRBD1. Germline V CDR1 and CDR2: MNHEY, SVGEGT. This CDR3 spans 17 amino acids. The junction had 13 bases not matched to a gene; V was cut back by 5 bases and J by 0 bases. The CDR3 loop reads CASSDTPGQSPSYEQYF. The CDR3 DNA is TGTGCCAGCAGTGACACGCCGGGACAGTCACCCTCCTACGAGCAGTACTTC.

The chain joins TRBV10-3 to TRBJ1-5; tentatively, D is TRBD1 (6 bases). The CDR3 spans 12 residues. V gave up 7 bases and J gave up 7 bases, with 11 bases separating them. Germline-derived CDR1 and CDR2 are ENHRY and SYGVKD. DNA of the CDR3: TGTGCCATCAAGGGGGAAGGGCAGCCCCAGCATTTT. Amino acid sequence: CAIKGEGQPQHF.

The chain combines TRBV6-2 or TRBV6-3 with TRBJ2-3, with 8 positions matching TRBD2. The CDR3 runs to 16 residues. V trimming: 5 bases; J trimming: 0 bases; junction bases outside the gene matches: 7. Looked up from germline, CDR1 is MNHEY and CDR2 is SVGEGT. Here the CDR3 DNA reads TGTGCCAGCAGTACAAGAGCGGGAGTCAGCACAGATACGCAGTATTTT. Amino acids: CASSTRAGVSTDTQYF.

The chain couples TRBV28 to TRBJ1-1; the D gene is possibly TRBD1 (6 bases). V lost 4 bases and J 4 bases, leaving 13 bases between the germline ends. The CDR3 has 14 amino acids. Germline V gives CDR1 MDHEN, CDR2 SYDVKM. The CDR3 DNA is TGTGCCAGCAGTTATACCAGGGGAACCACTGAAGCTTTCTTT. It is translated as CASSYTRGTTEAFF.

The J gene is TRBJ1-1, the V gene TRBV3-1 (or the pseudogene TRBV3-2); D is unclear. V lost 2 bases and J 8 bases, leaving 12 bases between the germline ends. This CDR3 has 13 residues. Germline assignment: CDR1 LGHDT and CDR2 YNNKEL (reference sequence). The CDR3 nucleotides are TGTGCCAGCAGCCAAATGGCGGATCTGGAAGCTTTCTTT. It specifies CASSQMADLEAFF.

J is TRBJ2-3 and V is TRBV7-2; no clear D. Germline V lookup: CDR1 SGHTA, CDR2 FQGNSA. CDR3 size: 13 residues. Between the trimmed V and J ends, which lost 4 bases and 4 bases, there was a span of 9 bases. The CDR3 DNA reads TGTGCCAGCAGCTCCCTGGGCGCAGATACGCAGTATTTT. Translation gives CASSSLGADTQYF.

V is TRBV20-1 and J is TRBJ1-2; maybe TRBD1 (6 bases). Germline V gene sequence: CDR1 DFQATT, CDR2 SNEGSKA (reference sequence). The V end lost 3 bases, the J end lost 0 bases, and 8 bases lay between the germline ends. The CDR3 loop spans 13 amino acids. CDR3 sequence (DNA): TGCAGTGCTAGTGGACAGACTAACTATGGCTACACCTTC. Its translation: CSASGQTNYGYTF.

The chain is built from TRBV12-3 or TRBV12-4 and TRBJ2-5; no definite D call. V gave up 1 base and J gave up 5 bases, with 8 bases separating them. This CDR3 has 13 residues. CDR3 sequence (DNA): TGTGCCAGCAGTTTAGTACTGAGTGAGACCCAGTACTTC. It codes for CASSLVLSETQYF.

This clone was counted a single time. This chain joins TRBV6-5 and TRBJ2-2, with D unclear. Germline CDR1 is MNHEY and CDR2 is SVGAGI. Trimming pared 10 bases from V and 1 base from J, leaving 7 bases between. CDR3 length equals 12 residues. CDR3 sequence (DNA): TGTGCCATTGACAAGAACACCGGGGAGCTGTTTTTT. This codes for CAIDKNTGELFF.

This clone was detected once. This chain uses TRBV7-2 with TRBJ2-7; 8 bases align to TRBD1. V was pared by 3 bases and J by 3 bases, with 4 bases of the junction left unmatched. The CDR3 sequence is 14 residues long. Germline V gene data show CDR1 as SGHTA and CDR2 as FQGNSA. The CDR3 DNA sequence: TGTGCCAGCAGCTTCACCGGGACAGGCTACGAGCAGTACTTC. Its protein product is CASSFTGTGYEQYF.

The CDR3 loop is CASSLGDGSNEKLFF. The CDR3, as DNA: TGTGCCAGCAGCTTAGGGGACGGGAGTAATGAAAAACTGTTTTTT. The chain is built from TRBV7-9 and TRBJ1-4; perhaps TRBD1 as D (5 bases). Germline V CDR1 and CDR2: SEHNR, FQNEAQ (reference sequence). Deletions cut 1 base from V and 4 bases from J, with 10 bases between. The CDR3 spans 15 residues. Full variable domain (remainder filled in from reference TRBV7-9 and TRBJ1-4): DTGVSQNPRHKITKRGQNVTFRCDPISEHNRLYWYRQTLGQGPEFLTYFQNEAQLEKSRLLSDRFSAERPKGSFSTLEIQRTEQGDSAMYLCASSLGDGSNEKLFFGSGTQLSVL.

The V call is TRBV5-4, the J call TRBJ1-1; TRBD1 aligns across 11 bases. Germline V gene sequence: CDR1 SGHNT, CDR2 YYREEE (reference sequence). The V gene end was trimmed by 4 bases and the J gene end by 5 bases; junction bases not matched to a gene: 7. There are 15 residues in the CDR3. Here the CDR3 reads CASSAGQGALTEAFF. The CDR3 DNA is TGTGCCAGCAGCGCAGGACAGGGGGCGTTAACTGAAGCTTTCTTT. Complete variable domain (other parts from reference TRBV5-4 and TRBJ1-1): ETGVTQSPTHLIKTRGQQVTLRCSSQSGHNTVSWYQQALGQGPQFIFQYYREEENGRGNFPPRFSGLQFPNYSSELNVNALELDDSALYLCASSAGQGALTEAFFGQGTRLTVV.

The CDR3 coding sequence is TGTGCCAGCAGTGAGTCGACAGGGGGAGAAGAAAAACTGTTTTTT. Amino acids: CASSESTGGEEKLFF. The chain couples TRBV2 to TRBJ1-4, with 9 positions matching TRBD1. Looked up from germline, CDR1 is SNHLY and CDR2 is FYNNEI. V lost 3 bases, J lost 8 bases, and 7 bases stayed unmatched. The CDR3 covers 15 residues.

The rearrangement links TRBV6-1 to TRBJ1-5, with 10 bases that match TRBD1. The CDR3 contains 16 residues. The junction had 9 bases not matched to a gene; V was cut back by 3 bases and J by 7 bases. Germline values: CDR1 MNHNS, CDR2 SASEGT. Here the CDR3 reads CASSDSGQGFGQPQHF. The DNA of the CDR3 is TGTGCCAGCAGTGATTCGGGACAGGGGTTTGGACAGCCCCAGCATTTT.

The rearrangement links TRBV5-4 to TRBJ1-2, with 9 bases identical to TRBD1. This CDR3 has 15 residues. Germline V gives CDR1 SGHNT, CDR2 YYREEE (reference sequence). V shed 2 bases, J shed 5 bases, and the junction held 7 bases outside the gene matches. The CDR3, as DNA: TGTGCCAGCAGCTTCCCCGGACAGGGGTTATATGGCTACACCTTC. Its protein is CASSFPGQGLYGYTF.

This CDR3 is CASSARWLARSYNEQFF. The CDR3 DNA follows: TGTGCCAGCAGTGCCCGCTGGTTAGCCCGCTCCTACAATGAGCAGTTCTTC. The chain carries TRBV2 and TRBJ2-1; D is unresolved. The CDR3 totals 17 residues. Trimming took 4 bases from V and 0 from J, leaving 16 bases between them. The germline V gene has CDR1 SNHLY and CDR2 FYNNEI.

J is TRBJ2-5 and V is TRBV9; a weak D match, TRBD1 (5 bases). Germline V gene lookup returns CDR1 SGDLS and CDR2 YYNGEE. This CDR3 spans 11 amino acids. Trimming pared 4 bases from V and 4 bases from J, leaving 5 bases between. The CDR3 is CASSQGETQYF. The CDR3 bases are TGTGCCAGCAGCCAGGGAGAGACCCAGTACTTC. Together with reference TRBV9 and TRBJ2-5, the CDR3 gives the full variable domain: DSGVTQTPKHLITATGQRVTLRCSPRSGDLSVYWYQQSLDQGLQFLIQYYNGEERAKGNILERFSAQQFPDLHSELNLSSLELGDSALYFCASSQGETQYFGPGTRLLVL.

There are a few counts of this clone. The chain joins TRBV7-2 to TRBJ2-1, with D possibly TRBD1 on 6 matching bases. The CDR3 extends over 17 amino acids. With 0 bases removed from V and 6 bases from J, the gap between germline ends came to 18 bases. Looked up from germline, CDR1 is SGHTA and CDR2 is FQGNSA. The CDR3 nucleotides are TGTGCCAGCAGCTTAGCCCTAATCTCCGGGACAATCAATGAGCAGTTCTTC. Translated: CASSLALISGTINEQFF.

V gene TRBV29-1 combines with J gene TRBJ2-7, with 9 bases aligning to TRBD1. There are 17 residues in the CDR3. The junction had 15 bases not matched to a gene; V was cut back by 1 base and J by 5 bases. Germline CDR1 reads SQVTM; CDR2 reads ANQGSEA. The CDR3 here is CSVEVWGQGTSGNEQYF. CDR3 DNA sequence: TGCAGCGTTGAAGTTTGGGGACAGGGAACGTCTGGGAACGAGCAGTACTTC.

The chain uses TRBV6-5 and TRBJ1-5, with no clear D. Germline V CDR1 and CDR2: MNHEY, SVGAGI. The V gene lost 6 bases and the J gene lost 2 bases, with 8 bases spanning the gap. The length of the CDR3 is 13 residues. In DNA, the CDR3 is TGTGCCAGCAGCCTCGTAGGCAATCAGCCCCAGCATTTT. The encoded protein is CASSLVGNQPQHF.

This clone was observed a few times. V is TRBV2 and J is TRBJ1-5, with 7 bases identical to TRBD1. Losses at the gene ends were 6 bases for V and 7 bases for J; bases not matched to a gene: 6. The CDR3 length is 13 residues. Germline assignment: CDR1 SNHLY and CDR2 FYNNEI. CDR3 sequence reads: CASSRQGGQPQHF. Here the CDR3 DNA reads TGTGCCAGCAGCCGACAGGGCGGGCAGCCCCAGCATTTT.

The V call is TRBV4-1, the J call TRBJ1-6; D is possibly TRBD1 (6 bases). The V and J ends lost 4 bases and 7 bases respectively, with 11 bases between them. This CDR3 region has 14 residues. From germline, CDR1 is MGHRA and CDR2 YSYEKL. In nucleotides, the CDR3 is TGCGCCAGCAGCCTGGACAGCTTCAATTCACCCCTCCACTTT. It codes for CASSLDSFNSPLHF.

The chain combines TRBV15 with TRBJ2-1; no clear D gene. CDR1 LNHNV and CDR2 YYDKDF come from the germline V gene (reference sequence). Between the trimmed V and J ends, which lost 0 bases and 6 bases, there was a span of 6 bases. The CDR3 covers 13 residues. The CDR3 protein is CATSRESVNEQFF. CDR3 bases: TGTGCCACCAGCAGAGAGTCGGTCAATGAGCAGTTCTTC.

The V gene is TRBV18, the J gene TRBJ1-2; 8 bases are shared with TRBD1. The CDR3 has 15 amino acids. CDR1 is KGHSH and CDR2 is LQKENI in the germline V gene. The junction had 9 bases not matched to a gene; V was cut back by 2 bases and J by 7 bases. The DNA for the CDR3 is TGTGCCAGCTCACCAGGACAGGGTGTGGGAGGTGGCTACACCTTC. Translating gives CASSPGQGVGGGYTF. Together with reference TRBV18 and TRBJ1-2, the CDR3 gives the full variable domain: NAGVMQNPRHLVRRRGQEARLRCSPMKGHSHVYWYRQLPEEGLKFMVYLQKENIIDESGMPKERFSAEFPKEGPSILRIQQVVRGDSAAYFCASSPGQGVGGGYTFGSGTRLTVV.

The chain links TRBV6-1 to TRBJ1-2; D gene ambiguous. This CDR3 spans 13 amino acids. V lost 2 bases and J 2 bases, leaving 6 bases between the germline ends. The V gene's germline CDR1 is MNHNS and CDR2 SASEGT. The CDR3 DNA follows: TGTGCCAGCAGTGAAAGCGGAAACTATGGCTACACCTTC. Its translation: CASSESGNYGYTF.

The chain uses TRBV6-5 and TRBJ2-7; 8 bases are a match to TRBD1. Germline CDR1 and CDR2: MNHEY and SVGAGI. The V segment lost 5 bases and the J segment 3 bases; nucleotides outside the gene matches: 6. The CDR3 extends over 14 amino acids. CDR3 protein: CASSRQGPSYEQYF. The CDR3 nucleotides read TGTGCCAGCAGTCGACAGGGGCCGAGCTACGAGCAGTACTTC.